This is a list of T cell receptor beta chains from one sample in a study of cytotoxic CD8 clonotypes in ibrutinib-treated CLL. Produced via immunoSEQ multiplex PCR; TCRdb's table is partial and in-frame only. The sample has fewer than 400,000 clones; roughly 71% are singletons. The source material was PBMCs, sampled after 36 months of ibrutinib treatment. Every receptor here comes from a human donor with chronic lymphocytic leukemia. The CDR3 runs from the conserved cysteine through the conserved F or W. Each record gives: D gene, J gene, V gene, clone size, CDR3 DNA, CDR3 protein. A D gene is named only where the DNA matches it firmly. The size entry is marked missing in some rows and otherwise reads once, few, many or a size class.

. TRBJ1-4 TRBV28 . TGTGCCAGCAGTCCCCACTCGAAAGGATATGGGCTGTTTTTT CASSPHSKGYGLFF
TRBD1 TRBJ2-3 TRBV18 . TGTGCCAGCTCACCGACAGGGAGTGGAGATACGCAGTATTTT CASSPTGSGDTQYF
. TRBJ1-2 TRBV4-1 . TGCGCCAGCAGCCAAGGTCGGTTTTCCTATGGCTACACCTTC CASSQGRFSYGYTF
TRBD1 TRBJ1-5 TRBV27 . TGTGCCAGCAGGGTACAGGGGTTGGGCAATCAGCCCCAGCATTTT CASRVQGLGNQPQHF
. TRBJ2-4 TRBV5-8 few TGTGCCAGCAGCTTGCAGGGGCCGGGAAACATTCAGTACTTC CASSLQGPGNIQYF
. TRBJ1-5 TRBV4-1 . TGCGCCAGCAGCCAGGTAAGGGAGGGGGGCCAGTGGAACAATCAGCCCCAGCATTTT CASSQVREGGQWNNQPQHF
. TRBJ1-1 TRBV29-1 . TGCAGTGTTCAGGGGTTCGGGGGAAACACTGAAGCTTTCTTT CSVQGFGGNTEAFF
TRBD2 TRBJ2-3 TRBV7-6 . TGTGCCAGCAGCCCTGTCCCGGGACTAGCGGGAAGCACAGATACGCAGTATTTT CASSPVPGLAGSTDTQYF
TRBD1 TRBJ2-5 TRBV4-3 . TGCGCCAGCAGTCACAGGGGGCTCCAAGAGACCCAGTACTTC CASSHRGLQETQYF
TRBD1 TRBJ1-2 TRBV5-6 . TGTGCCAGCAGCTTTCGGGACAGGGTATATGGCTACACCTTC CASSFRDRVYGYTF
. TRBJ1-1 TRBV5-1 . TGCGCCAGCAGCTTTGAAGGGCGCACTGAAGCTTTCTTT CASSFEGRTEAFF
TRBD2 TRBJ2-5 TRBV5-6 . TGTGCCAGCAGCTTGGCACTAGCGGGGCAAGAGACCCAGTACTTC CASSLALAGQETQYF
. TRBJ2-3 TRBV14 . TGTGCCAGCAGTCATGGGGGGTTCTTTGTCGCAGATACGCAGTATTTT CASSHGGFFVADTQYF
TRBD1 TRBJ2-7 TRBV7-6 once TGTGCCAGCAGCTCCAGGGGGCGGGACGAGCAGTACTTC CASSSRGRDEQYF
. TRBJ2-1 TRBV18 . TGTGCCAGCTATGTCTCGGGTGTCACCTACAATGAGCAGTTCTTC CASYVSGVTYNEQFF
. TRBJ1-3 TRBV25-1 . TGTGCCAGCTCCGGTGGCCGGGGTGGAAACACCATATATTTT CASSGGRGGNTIYF
TRBD2 TRBJ2-1 TRBV27 few TGTGCCAGCAGTTTCCGGGAGGCCTACAATGAGCAGTTCTTC CASSFREAYNEQFF
TRBD1 TRBJ2-7 TRBV29-1 few TGCAGCGTCCTCGGGACAGTCATAGGGGGCCTCTACGAGCAGTACTTC CSVLGTVIGGLYEQYF
. TRBJ1-5 TRBV27 few TGTGCCAGCAGCCGACACAATAGCAATCAGCCCCAGCATTTT CASSRHNSNQPQHF
. TRBJ2-7 TRBV6-5 . TGTGCCAGCAGTCCCTCTCCGGGAGTAGGTTACGAGCAGTACTTC CASSPSPGVGYEQYF
. TRBJ1-3 TRBV7-9 . TGTGCCAGCAGCTTCCGGTCAGGAGAGGGAAACACCATATATTTT CASSFRSGEGNTIYF
. TRBJ1-5 TRBV5-1 . TGCGCCAGCAGCCTAACCAGGGGACCCAATCAGCCCCAGCATTTT CASSLTRGPNQPQHF
. TRBJ2-1 TRBV9 . TGTGCCAGCAGCGTAGTCCCAGGGGGGACACTATCCTACAATGAGCAGTTCTTC CASSVVPGGTLSYNEQFF
TRBD1 TRBJ1-5 TRBV7-8 . TGTGCCAGCAGCTTAGGGTCGGGACAGCGCAATCAGCCCCAGCATTTT CASSLGSGQRNQPQHF
. TRBJ2-2 TRBV6-6 once TGTGCCAGCAGTTACCGGGACGGAACCGGGGAGCTGTTTTTT CASSYRDGTGELFF
. TRBJ2-7 TRBV9 . TGTGCCAGCAGCGTAGGAAGCGGCTTCTCCTACGAGCAGTACTTC CASSVGSGFSYEQYF
. TRBJ2-7 TRBV19 . TGTGCCAGTAGTACTGACAGGACCTACGAGCAGTACTTC CASSTDRTYEQYF
TRBD1 TRBJ2-7 TRBV5-8 . TGTGCCAGCAGCAAACACAGGGGTAGGTACGAGCAGTACTTC CASSKHRGRYEQYF
. TRBJ1-5 TRBV7-9 . TGTGCCAGCAGCTTGGCCGGGAGCAATCAGCCCCAGCATTTT CASSLAGSNQPQHF
TRBD1 TRBJ1-1 TRBV10-2 . TGCGCCAGCCCGAAAAAGGACAGGGGATTGAACACTGAAGCTTTCTTT CASPKKDRGLNTEAFF
. TRBJ1-5 TRBV2 . TGTGCCAGCAGTGAAGATGACCCCATTAATCAGCCCCAGCATTTT CASSEDDPINQPQHF
. TRBJ1-1 TRBV6-5 . TGTGCCAGCAGACAGGGAAGGTCTGAAGCTTTCTTT CASRQGRSEAFF
TRBD2 TRBJ2-2 TRBV7-9 . TGTGCCAGCAGCTCGGGGGCCTTAGCGGGACGGGGCACCGGGGAGCTGTTTTTT CASSSGALAGRGTGELFF
TRBD2 TRBJ2-4 TRBV5-5 . TGTGCCAGCAGCTTGGCAGCGGGGGGGCCGGTAGCCAAAAACATTCAGTACTTC CASSLAAGGPVAKNIQYF
. TRBJ1-2 TRBV10-3 few TGTGCCATCAGTGACCTTCACTATGGCTACACCTTC CAISDLHYGYTF
. TRBJ2-2 TRBV6-1 . TGTGCCAGCAAGGAAGGAAACACCGGGGAGCTGTTTTTT CASKEGNTGELFF
TRBD2 TRBJ2-5 TRBV14 . TGTGCCAGCCGAAGGGGCTTAGCGGGACCGTACCAAGAGACCCAGTACTTC CASRRGLAGPYQETQYF
. TRBJ2-3 TRBV5-6 . TGTGCCAGCAGCTTGTTTCAGAGAAACACAGATACGCAGTATTTT CASSLFQRNTDTQYF
TRBD1 TRBJ1-3 TRBV9 . TGTGCCAGCAGCGGGACGACCGGGACAGGGTTGGCTGGAAACACCATATATTTT CASSGTTGTGLAGNTIYF
TRBD1 TRBJ2-2 TRBV11-2 . TGTGCCAGCAGGTACGGGGACAGGAACACCGGGGAGCTGTTTTTT CASRYGDRNTGELFF
. TRBJ2-1 TRBV9 once TGTGCCAGCAGCGTTGGGAGACAGGTCATAGCGGATGAGCAGTTCTTC CASSVGRQVIADEQFF
. TRBJ2-1 TRBV5-6 few TGTGCCAGCAGCTGGGGTAGGGGCGAGCAGTTCTTC CASSWGRGEQFF
. TRBJ2-4 TRBV7-3 . TGTGCCAGCAGCTTAATGGACCGGGACATTCAGTACTTC CASSLMDRDIQYF
. TRBJ1-4 TRBV7-8 few TGTGCCAGCAGCCCAGGAAGGGGAGCTAATGAAAAACTGTTTTTT CASSPGRGANEKLFF
. TRBJ2-3 TRBV28 . TGTGCCAGCAGTCCTAAAAGGACTTTCACAGATACGCAGTATTTT CASSPKRTFTDTQYF
TRBD1 TRBJ1-4 TRBV5-1 . TGCGCCAGCAGGGGACAGGGGACGCTCCTAACTAATGAAAAACTGTTTTTT CASRGQGTLLTNEKLFF
. TRBJ2-5 TRBV11-2 . TGTGCCAGCAGCCTCCTAGGGGCGGACGTGGAGACCCAGTACTTC CASSLLGADVETQYF
TRBD1 TRBJ1-6 TRBV10-1 . TGCGCCAGATTCGGGACAGGGGGCGATGGTCGGAAAAATTCACCCCTCCACTTT CARFGTGGDGRKNSPLHF
TRBD1 TRBJ1-6 TRBV7-2 . TGTGCCAGCAGCTTAGGATTGGGACAGGATTCACCCCTCCACTTT CASSLGLGQDSPLHF
TRBD1 TRBJ1-2 TRBV7-9 . TGTGCCAGCAGCTTTGGGACAGAGTATGGCTACACCTTC CASSFGTEYGYTF
TRBD1 TRBJ1-5 TRBV7-2 . TGTGCCAGCAGCCCCACAGGGGGCCGATCCAATCAGCCCCAGCATTTT CASSPTGGRSNQPQHF
. TRBJ1-6 TRBV6-6 . TGTGCCAGCAGGGGGACAAGTTCACCCCTCCACTTT CASRGTSSPLHF
TRBD2 TRBJ2-7 TRBV9 . TGTGCCAGCAGCGAAACTAGCGGGGGGACCCCCTACGAGCAGTACTTC CASSETSGGTPYEQYF
. TRBJ2-7 TRBV29-1 . TGCAGCGTTGAAGAGAACTATAACTCCTACGAGCAGTACTTC CSVEENYNSYEQYF
TRBD2 TRBJ2-4 TRBV27 . TGTGCCAGCAGTCCTATACTAGCGGTCAAAAACATTCAGTACTTC CASSPILAVKNIQYF